This paragraph reports one T cell receptor (beta chain). V was shortened by 0 bases and J by 9 bases, with 19 bases between the two germline ends. This CDR3 region has 16 residues. Per germline, CDR1 SGDLS and CDR2 YYNGEE. These data are taken from a study of blood T cells in healthy people across ages. Sample-barcoded 5' priming and a J-beta primer mix drove a second PCR of roughly 6 to 12 cycles. TCRdb reprocessed the 5' RACE reads via MiXCR and lists one record per CDR3 protein. This sample yields 1.5 million to 2 million distinct CDR3 sequences, of which less than 50% are seen a single time; approximately 2.1% belongs to the top ten.

This sequence joins TRBV9 and TRBJ2-1; D may be TRBD1 (6 bases). Sequenced material: blood. This TCR was recovered from a woman aged 40 to 50 in good health. Written as DNA, the CDR3 is TGTGCCAGCAGCGTAGCTAACCTAAGGGGGAAGGCTGAGCAGTTCTTC. This codes for CASSVANLRGKAEQFF. The complete variable domain, with remaining parts taken from reference TRBV9 and TRBJ2-1, reads DSGVTQTPKHLITATGQRVTLRCSPRSGDLSVYWYQQSLDQGLQFLIQYYNGEERAKGNILERFSAQQFPDLHSELNLSSLELGDSALYFCASSVANLRGKAEQFFGPGTRLTVL.